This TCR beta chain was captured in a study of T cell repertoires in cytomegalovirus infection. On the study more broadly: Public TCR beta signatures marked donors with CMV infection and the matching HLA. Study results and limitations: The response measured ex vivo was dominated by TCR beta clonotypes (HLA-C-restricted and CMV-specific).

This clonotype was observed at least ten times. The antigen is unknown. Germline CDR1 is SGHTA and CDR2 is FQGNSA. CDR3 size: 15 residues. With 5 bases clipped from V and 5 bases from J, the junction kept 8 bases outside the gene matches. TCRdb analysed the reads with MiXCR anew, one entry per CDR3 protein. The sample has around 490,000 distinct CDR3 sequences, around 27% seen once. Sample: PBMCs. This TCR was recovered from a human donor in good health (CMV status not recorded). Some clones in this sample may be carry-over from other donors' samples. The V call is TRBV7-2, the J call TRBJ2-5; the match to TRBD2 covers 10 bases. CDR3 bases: TGTGCCAGCAGCGGGGAAGCGGGAGGGGCCGAGACCCAGTACTTC. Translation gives CASSGEAGGAETQYF.